One TCR beta chain is described in this entry. Its antigen is still unknown. This sample is part of a study of cytomegalovirus exposure and HLA in healthy donors. Study conclusions and caveats: A later analysis linked a missense variant in DCLRE1C to the trimming of TCR beta V and J genes. In terms of immune exposure information, only CMV serostatus was available. Of the V segments, some could not be distinguished, including TRBV6-2 and TRBV6-3, and were excluded.

CDR3 length: 14 residues. The germline V gene encodes CDR1 SGHNT and CDR2 YYREEE (reference sequence). J gave up 4 bases and V 7 bases, and 10 bases lay outside the gene matches. Primers included in the PCR were 60 Vbeta and 13 Jbeta primers. Sequencing used immunoSEQ multiplex PCR; TCRdb keeps in-frame clones, though not all of them. Here the sample spans about 110,000 clones, just over 70% being singletons. V and J are TRBV5-4 and TRBJ2-5; 7 nucleotides line up with TRBD1. Sample: PBMCs. This receptor was obtained from a boy under 18 in good health and CMV-seronegative. The CDR3 DNA follows: TGTGCCAGCCGGCCCGACAACAGGGGAGAGACCCAGTACTTC. Its protein product is CASRPDNRGETQYF.